The text below deals with one T cell receptor (beta chain). Antigen unknown. These data are taken from a study of PD-1 blockade in classical Hodgkin lymphoma. The protocol was immunoSEQ multiplex PCR, while the TCRdb copy is restricted to in-frame clones and leaves out a portion. The data show about 14,000 clones, about four fifths seen once. No patient escaped relapse after autologous stem cell transplantation, and brentuximab vedotin exposure varied. Notes on the study in general: Individuals initiating nivolumab under 1 year after ASCT were excluded. TCR diversity in CD4+, not CD8+, cells rose significantly by C4D1.

Unmatched junction bases numbered 6, after V lost 0 bases and J lost 15 bases. The germline V gene encodes CDR1 SGDLS and CDR2 YYNGEE. The CDR3 length is 13 residues. Here the sequenced sample was peripheral blood mononuclear cells (PBMCs), taken at baseline. The J gene is TRBJ2-1, the V gene TRBV9; 10 positions match TRBD2. The TCR originated in a human donor with classical Hodgkin lymphoma. The CDR3 here is CASSVDGAGGLFF. In DNA, the CDR3 is TGTGCCAGCAGCGTAGACGGAGCGGGGGGGCTGTTCTTC.